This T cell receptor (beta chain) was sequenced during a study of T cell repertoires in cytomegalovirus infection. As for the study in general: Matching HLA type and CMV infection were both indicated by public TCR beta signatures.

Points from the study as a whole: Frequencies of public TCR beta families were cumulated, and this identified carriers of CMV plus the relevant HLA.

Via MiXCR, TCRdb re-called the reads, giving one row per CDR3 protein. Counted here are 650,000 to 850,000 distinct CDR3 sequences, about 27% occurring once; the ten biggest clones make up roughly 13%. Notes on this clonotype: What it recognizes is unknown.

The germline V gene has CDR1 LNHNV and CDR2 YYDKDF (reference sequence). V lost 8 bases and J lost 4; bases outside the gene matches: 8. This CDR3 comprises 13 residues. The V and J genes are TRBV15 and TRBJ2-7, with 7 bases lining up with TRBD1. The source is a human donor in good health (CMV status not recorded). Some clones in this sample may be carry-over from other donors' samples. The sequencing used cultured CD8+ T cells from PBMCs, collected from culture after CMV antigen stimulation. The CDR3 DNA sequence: TGTGCCACCGGATCTGACAGGGATTACGAGCAGTACTTC. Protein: CATGSDRDYEQYF.